Here is one TCR beta chain with its context. This record comes from a study of blood T cells in healthy people across ages. The wider study: Template switching caught about one barcoded beta molecule for each two T cells.

Every donor provided approximately 10 milliliters of peripheral blood. Alongside a J-beta primer mix, a sample-barcoded 5' primer served in a second PCR lasting about 6 to 11 cycles. Per-sample output comprised a minimum of 3 million paired-end reads containing CDR3. In TCRdb, the 5' RACE reads were re-called with MiXCR into one record per CDR3 protein. The sample has more than 1 million distinct CDR3 sequences, under 55% seen once. Trimming pared 4 bases from V and 0 bases from J, leaving 12 bases between. There are 15 residues in the CDR3. Germline assignment: CDR1 MGHRA and CDR2 YSYEKL. Specimen: blood. The V gene is TRBV4-1, the J gene TRBJ1-1; D gene unclear. The sequence derives from a woman aged 60-75 years in good health. In DNA form, the CDR3 reads TGCGCCAGCAGCCGGACGGAAGTTATGAACACTGAAGCTTTCTTT. Protein sequence: CASSRTEVMNTEAFF.